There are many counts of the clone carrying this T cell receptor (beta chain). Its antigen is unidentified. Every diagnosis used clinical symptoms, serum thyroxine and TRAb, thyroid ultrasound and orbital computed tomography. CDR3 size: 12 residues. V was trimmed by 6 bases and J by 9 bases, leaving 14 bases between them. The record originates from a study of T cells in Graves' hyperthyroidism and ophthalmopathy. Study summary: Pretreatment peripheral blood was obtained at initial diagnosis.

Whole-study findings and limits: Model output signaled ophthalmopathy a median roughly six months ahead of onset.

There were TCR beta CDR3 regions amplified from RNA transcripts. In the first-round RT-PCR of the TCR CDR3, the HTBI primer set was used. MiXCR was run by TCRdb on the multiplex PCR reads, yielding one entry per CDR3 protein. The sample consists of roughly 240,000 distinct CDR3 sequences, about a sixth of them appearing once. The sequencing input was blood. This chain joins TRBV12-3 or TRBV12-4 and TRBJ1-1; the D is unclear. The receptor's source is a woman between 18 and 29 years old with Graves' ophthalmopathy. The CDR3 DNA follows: TGTGCCAGCAGCCGGACCGCCGCCCAAGCTTTCTTT. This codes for CASSRTAAQAFF.